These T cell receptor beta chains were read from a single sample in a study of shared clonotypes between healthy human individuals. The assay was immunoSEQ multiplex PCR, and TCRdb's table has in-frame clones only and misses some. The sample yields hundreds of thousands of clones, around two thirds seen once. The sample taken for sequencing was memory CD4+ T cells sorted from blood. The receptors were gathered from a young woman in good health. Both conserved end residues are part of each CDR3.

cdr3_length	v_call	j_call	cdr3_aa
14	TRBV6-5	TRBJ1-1	CASSYQGAVAEAFF
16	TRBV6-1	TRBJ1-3	CASSELSQGSGNTIYF
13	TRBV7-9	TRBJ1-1	CASSYRGSTEAFF
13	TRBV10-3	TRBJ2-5	CAIREGAKETQYF
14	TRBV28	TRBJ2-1	CASLTDRVRNEQFF
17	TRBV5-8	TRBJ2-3	CASSPRELAGLTDTQYF
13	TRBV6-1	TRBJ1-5	CASHAYSNQPQHF
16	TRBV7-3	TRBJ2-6	CASSLASGAGANVLTF
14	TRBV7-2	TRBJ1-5	CASSRDRANQPQHF
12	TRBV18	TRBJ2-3	CASSRDSDAQYF
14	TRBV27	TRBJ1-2	CASSWGTVTYGYTF
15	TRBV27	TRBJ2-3	CASSAKLAGGGTQYF
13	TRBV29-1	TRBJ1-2	CSVDWGFDYGYTF
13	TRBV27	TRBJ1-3	CASSLRSGNTIYF
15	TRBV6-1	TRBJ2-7	CASSLGQSDSYEQYF
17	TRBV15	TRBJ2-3	CATSRDLVDRVTDTQYF
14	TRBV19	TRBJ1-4	CASHADRNNEKLFF
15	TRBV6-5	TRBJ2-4	CASRTGAGGGNIQYF
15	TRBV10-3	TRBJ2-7	CAISESGQHLRQQYF
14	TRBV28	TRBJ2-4	CASSFQLAKNIQYF
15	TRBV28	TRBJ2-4	CASARTALAKNIQYF
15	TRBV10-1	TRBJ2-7	CASSSDRRIPYEQYF
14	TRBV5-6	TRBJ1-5	CASSRQDSYQPQHF
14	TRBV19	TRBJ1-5	CASRIPGLSQPQHF
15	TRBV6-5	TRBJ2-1	CASSYRSPGTEEQFF
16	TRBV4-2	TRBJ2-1	CASSSSLAGRGNEQFF
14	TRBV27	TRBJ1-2	CASSLQGGIFGYTF
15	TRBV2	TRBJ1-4	CASRAVRGVGEKLFF
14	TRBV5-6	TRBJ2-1	CASSLASSYNEQFF
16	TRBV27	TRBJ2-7	CASSRILAGGRHEQYF
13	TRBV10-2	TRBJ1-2	CASSEDRDYGYTF
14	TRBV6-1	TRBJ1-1	CASSSETWDTEAFF
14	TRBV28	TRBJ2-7	CASLGPGSSYEQYF
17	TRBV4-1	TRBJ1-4	CASSHLPGSSTNEKLFF
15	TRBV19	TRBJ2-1	CASSKGQRIHNEQFF
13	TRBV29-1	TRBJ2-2	CSARTEGTGELFF
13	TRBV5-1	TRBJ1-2	CASSLDTFYGYTF